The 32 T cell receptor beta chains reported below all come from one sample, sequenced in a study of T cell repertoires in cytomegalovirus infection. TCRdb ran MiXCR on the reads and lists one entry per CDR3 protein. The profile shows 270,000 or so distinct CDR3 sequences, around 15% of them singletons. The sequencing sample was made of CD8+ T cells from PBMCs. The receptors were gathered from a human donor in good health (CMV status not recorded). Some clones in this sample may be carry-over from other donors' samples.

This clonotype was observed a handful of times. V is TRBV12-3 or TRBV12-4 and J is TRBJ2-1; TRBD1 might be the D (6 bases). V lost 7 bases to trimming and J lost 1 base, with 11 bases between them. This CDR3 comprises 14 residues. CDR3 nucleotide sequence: TGTGCCAGCACCATAGGGGGTTCCTACAATGAGCAGTTCTTC. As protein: CASTIGGSYNEQFF.

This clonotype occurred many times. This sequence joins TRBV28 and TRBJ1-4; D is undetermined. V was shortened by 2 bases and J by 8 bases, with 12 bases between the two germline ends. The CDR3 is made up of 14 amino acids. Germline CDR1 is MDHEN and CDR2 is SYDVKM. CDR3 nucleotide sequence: TGTGCCAGCAGTTTAACGGGAGGAGCGGAAAAACTGTTTTTT. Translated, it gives CASSLTGGAEKLFF.

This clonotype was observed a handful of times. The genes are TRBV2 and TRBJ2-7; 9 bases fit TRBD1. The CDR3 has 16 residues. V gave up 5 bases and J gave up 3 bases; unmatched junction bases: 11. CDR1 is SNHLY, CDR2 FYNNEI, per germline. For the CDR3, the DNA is TGTGCCAGCAGTTCCCCCGGGACAGGGTTCTACTACGAGCAGTACTTC. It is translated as CASSSPGTGFYYEQYF.

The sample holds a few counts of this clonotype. Written as DNA, the CDR3 is TGTGCCAGCAGCAAGGCGAACGTCCCTGAAGCTTTCTTT. Protein sequence: CASSKANVPEAFF. V is TRBV7-9 and J is TRBJ1-1; D ambiguous. Germline CDR1 reads SEHNR; CDR2 reads FQNEAQ (reference sequence). Trimming shortened V by 5 bases and J by 6 bases, and 13 bases separated the two germline ends. The CDR3 totals 13 residues.

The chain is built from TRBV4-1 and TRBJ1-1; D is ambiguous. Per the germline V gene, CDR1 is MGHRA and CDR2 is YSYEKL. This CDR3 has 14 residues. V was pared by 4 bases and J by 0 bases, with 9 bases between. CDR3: CASSLRELNTEAFF. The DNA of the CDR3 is TGCGCCAGCAGCCTGAGGGAACTGAACACTGAAGCTTTCTTT.

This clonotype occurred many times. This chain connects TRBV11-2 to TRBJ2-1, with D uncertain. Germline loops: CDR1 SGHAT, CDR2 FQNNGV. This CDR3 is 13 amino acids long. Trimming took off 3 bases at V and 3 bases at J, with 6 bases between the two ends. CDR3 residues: CASSLGNYNEQFF. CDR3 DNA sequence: TGTGCCAGCAGCTTGGGCAACTACAATGAGCAGTTCTTC. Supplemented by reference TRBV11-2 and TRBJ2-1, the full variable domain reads EAGVAQSPRYKIIEKRQSVAFWCNPISGHATLYWYQQILGQGPKLLIQFQNNGVVDDSQLPKDRFSAERLKGVDSTLKIQPAKLEDSAVYLCASSLGNYNEQFFGPGTRLTVL.

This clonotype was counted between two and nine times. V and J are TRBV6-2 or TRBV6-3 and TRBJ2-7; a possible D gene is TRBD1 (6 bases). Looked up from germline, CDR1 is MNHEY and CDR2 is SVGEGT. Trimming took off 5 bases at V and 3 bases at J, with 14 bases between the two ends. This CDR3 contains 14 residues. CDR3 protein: CASSIGRGHYEQYF. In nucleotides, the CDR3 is TGTGCCAGCAGTATCGGCAGGGGACACTACGAGCAGTACTTC.

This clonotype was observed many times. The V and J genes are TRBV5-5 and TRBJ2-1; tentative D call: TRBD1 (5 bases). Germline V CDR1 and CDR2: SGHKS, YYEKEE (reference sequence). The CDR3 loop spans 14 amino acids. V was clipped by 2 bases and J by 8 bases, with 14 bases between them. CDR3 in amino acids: CASSLYRQYDEQFF. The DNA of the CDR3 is TGTGCCAGCAGCTTATACCGACAGTACGATGAGCAGTTCTTC. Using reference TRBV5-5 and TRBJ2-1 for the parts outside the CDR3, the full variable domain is DAGVTQSPTHLIKTRGQQVTLRCSPISGHKSVSWYQQVLGQGPQFIFQYYEKEERGRGNFPDRFSARQFPNYSSELNVNALLLGDSALYLCASSLYRQYDEQFFGPGTRLTVL.

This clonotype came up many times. CDR3 bases: TGTGCCAGCAGTTTATTATGGGGGGGCACTGAAGCTTTCTTT. Protein: CASSLLWGGTEAFF. The V and J genes are TRBV12-3 or TRBV12-4 and TRBJ1-1, with D possibly TRBD1 on 5 matching bases. This CDR3 has 14 amino acids. Trimming pared 2 bases from V and 4 bases from J, leaving 11 bases between.

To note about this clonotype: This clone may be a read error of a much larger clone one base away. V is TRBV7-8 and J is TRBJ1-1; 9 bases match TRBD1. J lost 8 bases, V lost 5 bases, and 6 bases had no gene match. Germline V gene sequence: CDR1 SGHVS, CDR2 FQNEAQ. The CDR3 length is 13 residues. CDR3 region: CASSPGTGCEAFF. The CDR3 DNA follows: TGTGCCAGCAGCCCCGGGACAGGGTGCGAAGCTTTCTTT.

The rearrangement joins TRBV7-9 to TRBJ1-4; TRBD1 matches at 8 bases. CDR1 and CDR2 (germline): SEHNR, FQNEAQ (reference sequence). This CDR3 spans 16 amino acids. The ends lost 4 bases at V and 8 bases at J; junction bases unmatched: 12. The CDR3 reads CASSSRAGTGWEKLFF. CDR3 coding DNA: TGTGCCAGCAGCTCCCGGGCCGGGACAGGATGGGAAAAACTGTTTTTT.

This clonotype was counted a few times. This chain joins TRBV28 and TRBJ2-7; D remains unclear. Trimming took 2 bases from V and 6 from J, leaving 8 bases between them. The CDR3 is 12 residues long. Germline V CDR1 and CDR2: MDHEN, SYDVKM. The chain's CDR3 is CASSLPNTEQYF. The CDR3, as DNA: TGTGCCAGCAGTTTACCTAACACCGAGCAGTACTTC.

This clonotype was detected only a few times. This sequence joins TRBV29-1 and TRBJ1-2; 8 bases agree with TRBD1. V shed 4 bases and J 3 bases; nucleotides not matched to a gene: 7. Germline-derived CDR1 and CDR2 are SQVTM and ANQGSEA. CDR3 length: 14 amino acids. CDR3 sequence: CSVGYRGLDYGYTF. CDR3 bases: TGCAGCGTTGGATACAGGGGGTTGGACTATGGCTACACCTTC.

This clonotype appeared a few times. The CDR3 nucleotides read TGTGCCAGCAGCTCCTCTTCCTATGGGGAGACCCAGTACTTC. This encodes CASSSSSYGETQYF. The chain joins TRBV5-4 to TRBJ2-5; no clear D. Germline V gives CDR1 SGHNT, CDR2 YYREEE (reference sequence). The CDR3 runs 14 residues. V was pared by 3 bases and J by 5 bases, with 14 bases between.

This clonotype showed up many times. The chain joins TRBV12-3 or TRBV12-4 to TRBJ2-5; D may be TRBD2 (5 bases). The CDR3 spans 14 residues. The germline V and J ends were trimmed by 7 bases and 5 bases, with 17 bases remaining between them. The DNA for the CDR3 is TGTGCCAGCACCCGTGAGTTGCGCGGGGAGACCCAGTACTTC. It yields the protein CASTRELRGETQYF.

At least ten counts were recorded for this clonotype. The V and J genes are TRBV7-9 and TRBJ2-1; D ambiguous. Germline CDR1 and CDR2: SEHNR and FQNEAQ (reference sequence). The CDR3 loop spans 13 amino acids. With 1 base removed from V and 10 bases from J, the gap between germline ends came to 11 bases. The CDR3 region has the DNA TGTGCCAGCAGCTTAGGTACCGGACCGGAGCAGTTCTTC. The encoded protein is CASSLGTGPEQFF. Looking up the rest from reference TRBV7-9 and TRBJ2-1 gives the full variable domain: DTGVSQNPRHKITKRGQNVTFRCDPISEHNRLYWYRQTLGQGPEFLTYFQNEAQLEKSRLLSDRFSAERPKGSFSTLEIQRTEQGDSAMYLCASSLGTGPEQFFGPGTRLTVL.

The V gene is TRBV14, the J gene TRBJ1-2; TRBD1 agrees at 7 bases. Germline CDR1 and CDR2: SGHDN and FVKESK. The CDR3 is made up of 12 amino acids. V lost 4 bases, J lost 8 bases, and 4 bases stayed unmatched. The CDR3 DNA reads TGTGCCAGCAGCCCGACAGGGATCGGCTACACCTTC. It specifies CASSPTGIGYTF.

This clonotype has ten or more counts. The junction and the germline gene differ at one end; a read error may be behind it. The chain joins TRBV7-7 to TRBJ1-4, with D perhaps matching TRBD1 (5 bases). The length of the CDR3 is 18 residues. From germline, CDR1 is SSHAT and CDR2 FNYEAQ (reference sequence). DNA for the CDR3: TGTGCTAGCACGTACGAAGGAGGACACCGAGCAACTAATGAAAAACTGTTTTTT. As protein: CASTYEGGHRATNEKLFF.

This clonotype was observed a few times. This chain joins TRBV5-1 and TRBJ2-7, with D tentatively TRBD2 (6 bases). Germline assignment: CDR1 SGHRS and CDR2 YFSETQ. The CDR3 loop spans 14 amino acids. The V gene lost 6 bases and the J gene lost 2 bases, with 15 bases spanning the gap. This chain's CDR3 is CASTGTSSPYEQYF. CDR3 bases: TGCGCCAGCACCGGGACTTCAAGCCCCTACGAGCAGTACTTC.

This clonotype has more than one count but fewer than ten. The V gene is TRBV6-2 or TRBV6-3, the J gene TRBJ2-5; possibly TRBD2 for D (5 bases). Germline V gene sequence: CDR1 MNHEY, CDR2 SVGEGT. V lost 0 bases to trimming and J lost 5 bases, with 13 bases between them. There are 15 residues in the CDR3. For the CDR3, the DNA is TGTGCCAGCAGTTACTCGGAGCAGAGAGGGGAGACCCAGTACTTC. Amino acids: CASSYSEQRGETQYF.

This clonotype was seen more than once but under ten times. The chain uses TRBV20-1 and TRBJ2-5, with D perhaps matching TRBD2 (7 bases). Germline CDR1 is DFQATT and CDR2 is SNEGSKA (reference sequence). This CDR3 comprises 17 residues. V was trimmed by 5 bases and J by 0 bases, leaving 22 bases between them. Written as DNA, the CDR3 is TGCAGTGCTCGACAGGTCTCTGGGGGGGGACACCAAGAGACCCAGTACTTC. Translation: CSARQVSGGGHQETQYF.

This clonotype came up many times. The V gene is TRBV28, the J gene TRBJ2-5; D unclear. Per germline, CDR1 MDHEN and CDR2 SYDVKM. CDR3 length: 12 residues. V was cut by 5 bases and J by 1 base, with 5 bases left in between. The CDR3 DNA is TGTGCCAGCAGTGTGTCCCAAGAGACCCAGTACTTC. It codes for CASSVSQETQYF.

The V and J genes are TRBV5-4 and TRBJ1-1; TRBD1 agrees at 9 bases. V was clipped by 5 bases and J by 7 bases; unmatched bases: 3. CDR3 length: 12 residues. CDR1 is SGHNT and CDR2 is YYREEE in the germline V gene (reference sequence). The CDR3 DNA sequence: TGTGCCAGCAGAACAGGGGGCAGTGAAGCTTTCTTT. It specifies CASRTGGSEAFF. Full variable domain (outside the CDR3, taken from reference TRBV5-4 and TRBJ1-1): ETGVTQSPTHLIKTRGQQVTLRCSSQSGHNTVSWYQQALGQGPQFIFQYYREEENGRGNFPPRFSGLQFPNYSSELNVNALELDDSALYLCASRTGGSEAFFGQGTRLTVV.

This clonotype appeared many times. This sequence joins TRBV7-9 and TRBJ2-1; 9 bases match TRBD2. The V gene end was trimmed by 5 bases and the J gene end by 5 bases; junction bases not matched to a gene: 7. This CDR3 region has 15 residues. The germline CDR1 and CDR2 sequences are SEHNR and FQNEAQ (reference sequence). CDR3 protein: CASSETAGGHNEQFF. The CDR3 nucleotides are TGTGCCAGCAGCGAGACAGCGGGGGGTCACAATGAGCAGTTCTTC.

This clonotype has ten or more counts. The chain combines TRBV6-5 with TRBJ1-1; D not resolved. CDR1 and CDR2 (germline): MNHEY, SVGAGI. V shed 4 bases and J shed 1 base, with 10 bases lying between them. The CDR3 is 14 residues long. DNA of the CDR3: TGTGCCAGCAGTTTCGGACCGGAGAACACTGAAGCTTTCTTT. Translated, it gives CASSFGPENTEAFF.

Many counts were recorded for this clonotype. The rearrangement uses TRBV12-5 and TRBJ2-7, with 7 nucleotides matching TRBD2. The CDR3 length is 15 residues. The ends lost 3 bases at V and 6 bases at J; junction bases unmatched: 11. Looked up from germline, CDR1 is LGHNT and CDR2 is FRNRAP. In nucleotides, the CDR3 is TGTGCTAGTGGTTTTACCTTAGCGGGCCCTTCCGAGCAGTACTTC. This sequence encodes CASGFTLAGPSEQYF.

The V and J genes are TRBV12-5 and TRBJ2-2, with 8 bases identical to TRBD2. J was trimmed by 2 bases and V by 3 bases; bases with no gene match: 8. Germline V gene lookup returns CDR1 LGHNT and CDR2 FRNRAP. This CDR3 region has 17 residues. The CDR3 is CASGFSTSGGNTGELFF. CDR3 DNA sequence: TGTGCTAGTGGTTTTAGTACGAGCGGGGGTAACACCGGGGAGCTGTTTTTT. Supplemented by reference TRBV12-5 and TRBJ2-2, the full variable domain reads DARVTQTPRHKVTEMGQEVTMRCQPILGHNTVFWYRQTMMQGLELLAYFRNRAPLDDSGMPKDRFSAEMPDATLATLKIQPSEPRDSAVYFCASGFSTSGGNTGELFFGEGSRLTVL.

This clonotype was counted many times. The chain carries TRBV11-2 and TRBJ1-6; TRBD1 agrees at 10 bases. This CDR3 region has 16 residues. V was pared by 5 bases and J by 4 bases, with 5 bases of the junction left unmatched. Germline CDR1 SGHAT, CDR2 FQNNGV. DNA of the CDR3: TGTGCCAGCAGCCAGACAGGGGGCGGTTATAATTCACCCCTCCACTTT. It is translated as CASSQTGGGYNSPLHF.

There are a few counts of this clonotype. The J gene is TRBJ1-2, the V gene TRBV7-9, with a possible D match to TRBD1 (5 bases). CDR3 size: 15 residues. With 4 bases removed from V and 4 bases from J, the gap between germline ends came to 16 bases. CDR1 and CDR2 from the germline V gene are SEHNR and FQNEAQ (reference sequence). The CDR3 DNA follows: TGTGCCAGCAGCTCCGGGACTCAAGAAATCTATGGCTACACCTTC. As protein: CASSSGTQEIYGYTF.

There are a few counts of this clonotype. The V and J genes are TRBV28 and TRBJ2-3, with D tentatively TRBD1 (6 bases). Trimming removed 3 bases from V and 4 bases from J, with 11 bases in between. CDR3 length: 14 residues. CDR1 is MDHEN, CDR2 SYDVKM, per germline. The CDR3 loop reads CASSLGAAPDTQYF. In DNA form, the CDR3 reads TGTGCCAGCAGTTTGGGGGCCGCCCCAGATACGCAGTATTTT.

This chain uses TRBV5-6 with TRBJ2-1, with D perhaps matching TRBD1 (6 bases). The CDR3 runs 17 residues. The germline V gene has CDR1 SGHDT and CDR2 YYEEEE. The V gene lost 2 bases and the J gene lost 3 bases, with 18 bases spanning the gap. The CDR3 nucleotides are TGTGCCAGCAGCTTCATCATCGGCGGACAGCGCTACAATGAGCAGTTCTTC. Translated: CASSFIIGGQRYNEQFF.

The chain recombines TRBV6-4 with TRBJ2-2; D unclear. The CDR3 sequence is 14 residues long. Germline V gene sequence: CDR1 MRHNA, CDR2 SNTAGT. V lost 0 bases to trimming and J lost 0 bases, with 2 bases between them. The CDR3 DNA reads TGTGCCAGCAGTGACTCCCCGAACACCGGGGAGCTGTTTTTT. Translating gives CASSDSPNTGELFF.